Listed below are T cell receptor beta chains from one sample, sequenced in a study of blood T cells in healthy people across ages. TCRdb reprocessed the 5' RACE reads via MiXCR and lists one record per CDR3 protein. The sample shows about 800,000 distinct CDR3 sequences, over 45% of them seen only once. Sequenced sample: blood. Receptors were obtained from a man younger than 40 in good health. Both conserved end residues are part of each CDR3. A D gene is named only where the DNA matches it firmly. Clone size is stated in some rows and not others, as once, few, many or a class when expanded.

TRBD1	-	TRBV13	TRBJ2-7	TGTGCCAGCAGCTTAGGGATAGCGGGACAGGGGGCTTACGAGCAGTACTTC	CASSLGIAGQGAYEQYF
-	-	TRBV10-3	TRBJ2-7	TGTGCCATCAGATCCACAGCCCCCGAGCAGTACTTC	CAIRSTAPEQYF
-	-	TRBV5-1	TRBJ2-4	TGCGCCAGCAGCTTGCCGGGTAGGACCACAGACAACATTCAGTACTTC	CASSLPGRTTDNIQYF
TRBD1	-	TRBV7-2	TRBJ2-7	TGTGCCAGCAGCTACGGGACAGGACCGGGTGACGAGCAGTACTTC	CASSYGTGPGDEQYF
-	-	TRBV9	TRBJ2-2	TGTGCCAGCAGCGTAGAGGTCTGGTCCGGGGAGCTGTTTTTT	CASSVEVWSGELFF
TRBD2	-	TRBV28	TRBJ2-7	TGTGCCAGCCGGAGGGCGGGAGTCACCGAGCAGTACTTC	CASRRAGVTEQYF
TRBD1	-	TRBV12-3/TRBV12-4	TRBJ1-2	TGTGCCAGCAGTCCAGGGACAGGGGCTGACTATGGCTACACCTTC	CASSPGTGADYGYTF
-	-	TRBV5-6	TRBJ2-5	TGTGCCAGCAGCAAGGACTTCCAAGAGACCCAGTACTTC	CASSKDFQETQYF
TRBD2	-	TRBV6-5	TRBJ2-2	TGTGCCAGCAGTTACGAGGGACTAGCGGCCTCCTACACCGGGGAGCTGTTTTTT	CASSYEGLAASYTGELFF
TRBD1	few	TRBV28	TRBJ2-7	TGTGCCACTATCGACAGGGGTACATTGTACGAGCAGTACTTC	CATIDRGTLYEQYF
TRBD1	-	TRBV9	TRBJ2-1	TGTGCCAGCAGCACCCTGGACAGGGACAATGAGCAGTTCTTC	CASSTLDRDNEQFF
-	-	TRBV30	TRBJ1-1	TGTGCCTGGAGGTTAAGCTCCACTGAAGCTTTCTTT	CAWRLSSTEAFF
TRBD1	-	TRBV7-9	TRBJ2-5	TGTGCCAGCAGCGTGACAGGGGGGTTCCAAGAGACCCAGTACTTC	CASSVTGGFQETQYF
-	once	TRBV12-3/TRBV12-4	TRBJ1-4	TGTGCCAGCAGTTTAGTGGGGACTGGAAATGAAAAACTGTTTTTT	CASSLVGTGNEKLFF
TRBD1	-	TRBV6-6	TRBJ1-5	TGTGCCAGCAGTCCGAACATCCAGGACAGGGATCAGCCCCAGCATTTT	CASSPNIQDRDQPQHF
TRBD1	-	TRBV5-1	TRBJ2-7	TGCGCCAGCAGCTTGGCCGGGACAGGGGGCTTGAGCGAGCAGTACTTC	CASSLAGTGGLSEQYF
-	-	TRBV7-9	TRBJ2-5	TGTGCCAGCAGGGGGTTCGCGGGAAGCCAAGAGACCCAGTACTTC	CASRGFAGSQETQYF